The rows below give T cell receptor beta chains drawn from one sample of a study of blood T cell repertoires in COVID-19. The data were produced by immunoSEQ multiplex PCR, yet TCRdb's version contains in-frame clones alone and is incomplete. The data contain approximately 260,000 clones, about 86% of them singletons. Sequencing was performed on PBMCs or T cells enriched from blood (not recorded which). The source of these receptors is a man aged 50 or older who had recovered from COVID-19. CDR3s include the opening cysteine and the closing phenylalanine or tryptophan. The order of the fields is clone size, V gene, D gene, J gene, CDR3 DNA, CDR3 protein. A D gene is named only where the DNA matches it firmly. The size of a clone is reported for some rows only, either as once, few or many, or as a class for expanded clones.

-	TRBV30	-	TRBJ2-7	TGTGCCTGGAGTGTACGGGTCTACGAGCAGTACTTC	CAWSVRVYEQYF
once	TRBV11-3	-	TRBJ1-4	TGTGCCAGCAGCGGCCGTTGGACAGATGAAAAACTGTTTTTT	CASSGRWTDEKLFF
-	TRBV3-1/TRBV3-2	-	TRBJ2-2	-	CASSLRGAGSCFF
-	TRBV5-8	-	TRBJ1-1	TGTGCCAGCAGCTTGGGTCGACTACTCTTT	CASSLGRLLF
once	TRBV29-1	TRBD1	TRBJ1-2	TGCAGCGTTGAGACTCCGGGACAGAGAGGCGGTCGTCGCGGCTACACCTTC	CSVETPGQRGGRRGYTF
-	TRBV11-2	TRBD1	TRBJ2-7	TGTGCCAGCAGCGTCAAACAGGGGGGAGCCGAGCAGTACTTC	CASSVKQGGAEQYF
-	TRBV5-6	TRBD2	TRBJ2-3	TGTGCCAGCAGCATGGGACTAGCGGGGGGGTCAGATACGCAGTATTTT	CASSMGLAGGSDTQYF
-	TRBV5-6	-	TRBJ2-5	TGTGCCAGCAGCCTTCTGGGGGACTGGGCCCCACAAGAGACCCAGTACTTC	CASSLLGDWAPQETQYF
-	TRBV9	TRBD1	TRBJ2-5	TGTGCCAGCAGCGAAGGGACAGGGGGCATGGGGGAGACCCAGTACTTC	CASSEGTGGMGETQYF
-	TRBV19	TRBD1	TRBJ2-2	TGTGCCAGTACCCCCAGGGGGAATATAGCCGGGGAGCTGTTTTTT	CASTPRGNIAGELFF
-	TRBV5-1	-	TRBJ2-3	TGCGCCAGCAGCCTGATACTGACAGGCAAAGCCACAGATACGCAGTATTTT	CASSLILTGKATDTQYF
-	TRBV7-6	-	TRBJ2-2	TGTGCCAGCAGCTTTAGACTCGCGAACACCGGGGAGCTGTTTTTT	CASSFRLANTGELFF
-	TRBV4-2	-	TRBJ1-1	TGTGCCAGCGCCCGGGAGGCAAACACTGAAGCTTTCTTT	CASAREANTEAFF
-	TRBV19	-	TRBJ1-5	TGTGCCTCCCACGGACTCGGAAGCAATCAGCCCCAGCATTTT	CASHGLGSNQPQHF
-	TRBV6-5	-	TRBJ1-4	TGTGCCAGCAGTTACTCGACGAGGGCCAATGAAAAACTGTTTTTT	CASSYSTRANEKLFF
-	TRBV5-1	TRBD1	TRBJ1-5	TGCGCCAGCAGCCCCGGACAGGGGAATCAGCCCCAGCATTTT	CASSPGQGNQPQHF
-	TRBV5-1	TRBD1	TRBJ1-3	TGCGCCAGCAGCTCAGGACAGGCCAGCTCTGGAAACACCATATATTTT	CASSSGQASSGNTIYF
-	TRBV19	-	TRBJ1-2	TGTGCCAGTAGTATCCTTGAGGGCGGGAGCTATGGCTACACCTTC	CASSILEGGSYGYTF
few	TRBV7-2	-	TRBJ2-1	TGTGCCAGCAGCTTAGCTCCGGGGGGCAGGTACAATGAGCAGTTCTTC	CASSLAPGGRYNEQFF
-	TRBV5-1	-	TRBJ2-7	TGCGCCAGCAGCTCATCGACAGGATCCTACGAGCAGTACTTC	CASSSSTGSYEQYF